This T cell receptor (beta chain) was recorded in a study of monozygotic twins with inflammatory bowel disease. TCRdb re-called the 5' RACE reads and gives one entry per CDR3 protein, without DNA. The sample totals about 43,000 distinct CDR3 sequences. Germline V gives CDR1 SGHRS, CDR2 YFSETQ. The CDR3 sequence is 14 residues long. The material sequenced was blood. The chain links TRBV5-1 to TRBJ2-2. The clonotype originates from a human donor with ulcerative colitis or Crohn's disease, or a healthy co-twin of an affected twin (not recorded which). The CDR3 reads CASSLGLESGELFF.